This T cell receptor beta chain was captured by sequencing in a study of blood T cell repertoires in COVID-19. Trimming at V came to 6 bases and at J to 9 bases, leaving 5 bases not matched to a gene. The CDR3 sequence is 14 residues long. Germline-derived CDR1 and CDR2 are MNHNY and SVGAGI (reference sequence). TCRdb's copy holds only in-frame clones and misses some; the assay was immunoSEQ multiplex PCR. The sample shows about 400,000 clones, roughly 89% of them seen only once. This receptor was identified in a woman under 40 with acute or convalescent COVID-19. The specimen sequenced was peripheral blood. The J gene is TRBJ1-6, the V gene TRBV6-6, with TRBD1 matching 10 bases. The CDR3 DNA sequence: TGTGCCAGCAGGGACAGGGGGGTAGCTTCACCCCTCCACTTT. Translated, it gives CASRDRGVASPLHF.